This T cell receptor (beta chain) appears in the sequencing data of a study of blood T cell repertoires in COVID-19. About the study: T cells, B-cell-depleted T cells, or PBMCs provided the cDNA or gDNA that served as material.

CDR1 and CDR2 (germline): MDHEN, SYDVKM. There are 16 residues in the CDR3. J was trimmed by 2 bases and V by 5 bases; bases with no gene match: 9. This table comes from immunoSEQ multiplex PCR, and its TCRdb copy is limited to in-frame clones, with some not included. The sample has about 280,000 clones; 83% are singletons. The clonotype was recovered from a woman aged 45-60 years who had recovered from COVID-19. The sample was peripheral blood. V usage is TRBV28 and J usage is TRBJ2-7, with TRBD2 matching over 10 bases. CDR3 sequence reads: CASSTPGLAEPYEQYF. Written as DNA, the CDR3 is TGTGCCAGCAGTACTCCCGGACTAGCGGAACCCTACGAGCAGTACTTC.